The following is a T cell receptor beta chain sequence with its context. This clonotype was counted ten times or more. The target of this receptor is not known. No base quality information exists; no much larger clone differs at one position. The sample comes from a study of early T cells in non-severe SARS-CoV-2 infection (dated by TCRdb to 2020 to 2023). Study-wide context: TCR sequencing used bulk RNA from unsorted whole blood, so alpha and beta chains could not be paired. Summary of the overall study and its limitations: VDJdb matching was skewed toward anti-spike CD8 responses and likely underestimated virus-specific expansions by missing private and CD4 specificities.

The cysteine opens and the phenylalanine closes a CDR3 of 16 amino acids. Kept here is only the CDR3 DNA, which spans 48 bases and is read in frame from base 1. The junction shows trimming of 4 bases on V and 5 bases on J, plus 20 bases between the germline ends. CDR1 is given as LGHNT and CDR2 as FRNRAP, both from the germline V gene. The library was produced with 5' RACE. Sequencing relied on a NextSeq 500. In the TCR library protocol, unique molecular identifiers were attached to individual cDNA molecules to correct for PCR bias and sequencing error. TCR alpha and beta chains were both sequenced, and the abundances of alpha and beta sequences in each sample were closely correlated with each other. For the original study's pipeline: Decombinator V4 was used to annotate TCR sequences for V gene, J gene and CDR3. TCRs were defined as expanded if a significant change between any two time points was detected under a Poisson model with p below 0.0001. TCR abundances were normalised to the total number of TCRs sequenced per sample and expressed as counts per million. MAIT TCRs were defined by TRAV1-2 paired with TRAJ12, TRAJ20 or TRAJ33, and iNKT TCRs by TRAV10 paired with TRAJ18. VDJdb, accessed 1 November 2021, was searched for CMV, EBV and SARS-CoV-2 annotated TCRs, excluding TCRs annotated for multiple antigens. Through fastp at Q25 and MiXCR, TCRdb rebuilt clones from the public reads, retaining in-frame beta chains. Each CDR3 protein gets just one entry, which takes the most common genes and DNA from the rows behind it. The V and J calls and clone size come from TCRdb's table, not from the authors' own analysis. The sample table contains about 33,000 distinct CDR3 sequences; only one count was recorded for 5% to 6% of them. Over 12% of the sample lies in the top ten.

The study was a case-control design nested within a healthcare worker cohort in London, UK, with weekly nasopharyngeal swab PCR tests and blood sampling. Healthcare workers were recruited between 23 and 31 March 2020, during the week of the UK lockdown, and were followed weekly for up to roughly 15 weeks. This receptor was obtained from an adult who was a healthcare worker with PCR-confirmed SARS-CoV-2 infection or an uninfected control (not recorded which). The V gene is TRBV12-5 and the J gene is TRBJ2-5; perhaps TRBD1 is the D gene, with 6 bases matching. Sequenced input: whole blood. The CDR3 protein is CASGSRGGGRPETQYF. The nucleotides are TGTGCTAGTGGTTCCCGAGGGGGTGGAAGGCCGGAGACCCAGTACTTC.